The T cell receptor beta chain described here comes from a study of T cells after yellow fever vaccination. TCRdb re-called the 5' RACE reads with MiXCR, one entry per CDR3 protein. The sample consists of approximately 70,000 distinct CDR3 sequences, approximately 7% of them appearing once. A word on this clonotype: A much larger clone differs by one base, so this may be a read error.

CDR3 length: 13 residues. J was trimmed by 2 bases and V by 8 bases; bases with no gene match: 5. Looked up from germline, CDR1 is MNHEY and CDR2 is SVGEGT. This receptor was identified in a man aged 18 to 30 who received the YFV17D yellow fever vaccine. The V call is TRBV6-2 or TRBV6-3, the J call TRBJ2-7, with 8 positions matching TRBD1. The sequencing here drew on CD8+ T cells sorted from PBMCs, taken around 45 days after the first yellow fever vaccination. The CDR3 region has the DNA TGTGCCAGCTCACAGGGGGAGGCCTACGAGCAGTACTTC. Protein: CASSQGEAYEQYF.